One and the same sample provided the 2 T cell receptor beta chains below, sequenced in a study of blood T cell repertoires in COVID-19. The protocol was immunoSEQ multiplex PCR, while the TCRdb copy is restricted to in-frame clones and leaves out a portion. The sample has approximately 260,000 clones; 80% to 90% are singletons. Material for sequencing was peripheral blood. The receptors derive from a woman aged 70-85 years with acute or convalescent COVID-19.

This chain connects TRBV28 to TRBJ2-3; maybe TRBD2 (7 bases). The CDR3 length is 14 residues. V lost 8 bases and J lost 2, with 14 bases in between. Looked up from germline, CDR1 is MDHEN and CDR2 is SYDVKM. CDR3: CASGEGGTTDTQYF. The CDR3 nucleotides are TGTGCCAGCGGAGAGGGGGGGACCACAGATACGCAGTATTTT.

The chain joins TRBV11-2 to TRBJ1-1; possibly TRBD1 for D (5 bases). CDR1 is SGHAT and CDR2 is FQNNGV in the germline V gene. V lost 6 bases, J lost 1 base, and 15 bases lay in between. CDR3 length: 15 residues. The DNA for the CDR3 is TGTGCCAGCAGTAGGGGCTCAGGGTCGAACACTGAAGCTTTCTTT. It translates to CASSRGSGSNTEAFF.